Listed here are 27 T cell receptor beta chains from one sample, sequenced in a study of beta chain features in type 1 diabetes. The entirety of the isolated RNA underwent reverse transcription, so expressed TCRB transcripts were sequenced. Some clones are missing from TCRdb's copy, which holds only in-frame ones; the method was immunoSEQ multiplex PCR. The sample holds approximately 300,000 clones, approximately 9.9% seen once. Sequencing was carried out using naive CD4+ T cells from blood. The receptors here all came from a woman under 40 in good health.

This clone was detected only a few times. The chain links TRBV28 to TRBJ2-1; weak D call: TRBD2 (5 bases). Germline CDR1 reads MDHEN; CDR2 reads SYDVKM. V lost 4 bases and J lost 2, with 12 bases in between. CDR3 length: 15 residues. CDR3 amino acids: CASSSPSPTYNEQFF. CDR3 sequence (DNA): TGTGCCAGCAGTTCACCTAGCCCTACCTACAATGAGCAGTTCTTC.

The rearrangement joins TRBV5-4 to TRBJ2-5, with 8 bases fitting TRBD1. The trim removed 4 bases at V and 5 bases at J, leaving 7 bases unmatched. The germline gives CDR1 SGHNT, CDR2 YYREEE (reference sequence). The CDR3 is made up of 14 amino acids. As DNA, the CDR3 is TGTGCCAGCAGCCCCGACAGGGGCACGGAGACCCAGTACTTC. Its translation is CASSPDRGTETQYF.

The rearrangement links TRBV30 to TRBJ2-5; 14 bases match TRBD2. CDR1 is GTSNPN, CDR2 SVGIG, per germline (reference sequence). There are 14 residues in the CDR3. V lost 5 bases and J lost 4; bases outside the gene matches: 3. CDR3 sequence (DNA): TGTGCCTGGTGGACTAGCGGGAGGACAGAGACCCAGTACTTC. It is translated as CAWWTSGRTETQYF.

This chain joins TRBV28 and TRBJ1-1, with D perhaps TRBD1 (6 bases). V shed 6 bases and J shed 4 bases, with 12 bases lying between them. The germline V gene has CDR1 MDHEN and CDR2 SYDVKM. The CDR3 has 13 residues. DNA of the CDR3: TGTGCCAGCAGGTCAGGGGAGGGCACTGAAGCTTTCTTT. Translated: CASRSGEGTEAFF.

V and J are TRBV9 and TRBJ2-2; weak D call: TRBD1 (6 bases). V was shortened by 0 bases and J by 0 bases, with 9 bases between the two germline ends. Germline V gene sequence: CDR1 SGDLS, CDR2 YYNGEE. The CDR3 is made up of 16 amino acids. CDR3 nucleotide sequence: TGTGCCAGCAGCGTAGTGTCAGGGGCGAACACCGGGGAGCTGTTTTTT. Its protein product is CASSVVSGANTGELFF. Full variable domain (remainder filled in from reference TRBV9 and TRBJ2-2): DSGVTQTPKHLITATGQRVTLRCSPRSGDLSVYWYQQSLDQGLQFLIQYYNGEERAKGNILERFSAQQFPDLHSELNLSSLELGDSALYFCASSVVSGANTGELFFGEGSRLTVL.

V usage is TRBV19 and J usage is TRBJ1-5, with D possibly TRBD1 on 6 matching bases. The germline V gene encodes CDR1 LNHDA and CDR2 SQIVND (reference sequence). Trimming took off 4 bases at V and 4 bases at J, with 26 bases between the two ends. CDR3 length equals 19 residues. CDR3 in amino acids: CASSKPRDTIGAGNQPQHF. The CDR3 DNA follows: TGTGCCAGTAGTAAGCCCCGGGACACTATCGGTGCTGGGAATCAGCCCCAGCATTTT.

Only a few counts were recorded for this clone. V and J are TRBV9 and TRBJ2-1, with 8 positions matching TRBD2. Germline V gene sequence: CDR1 SGDLS, CDR2 YYNGEE. Germline trimming cut 3 bases from V and 3 bases from J; bases unmatched to any gene: 11. The CDR3 runs 17 residues. The CDR3 is CASSGGLREGFYNEQFF. The DNA for the CDR3 is TGTGCCAGCAGCGGCGGCCTCCGGGAGGGCTTCTACAATGAGCAGTTCTTC. The complete variable domain, with remaining parts taken from reference TRBV9 and TRBJ2-1, reads DSGVTQTPKHLITATGQRVTLRCSPRSGDLSVYWYQQSLDQGLQFLIQYYNGEERAKGNILERFSAQQFPDLHSELNLSSLELGDSALYFCASSGGLREGFYNEQFFGPGTRLTVL.

This clone was observed a few times. The chain has TRBV7-2 and TRBJ2-4; the match to TRBD1 covers 9 bases. This CDR3 has 15 amino acids. V was pared by 4 bases and J by 6 bases, with 7 bases of the junction left unmatched. Germline V gene data show CDR1 as SGHTA and CDR2 as FQGNSA. CDR3 sequence (DNA): TGTGCCAGCAGCTCGGGACAGGGAATTCGAAACATTCAGTACTTC. Its protein product is CASSSGQGIRNIQYF.

Only a few counts were recorded for this clone. V is TRBV5-4 and J is TRBJ2-2, with 10 bases lining up with TRBD2. This CDR3 has 17 amino acids. V lost 0 bases and J lost 1; bases outside the gene matches: 3. Germline V gives CDR1 SGHNT, CDR2 YYREEE (reference sequence). CDR3 region: CASSLGASGRNTGELFF. CDR3 nucleotide sequence: TGTGCCAGCAGCTTGGGGGCTAGCGGGAGGAACACCGGGGAGCTGTTTTTT.

This clone was counted a few times. The chain combines TRBV4-2 with TRBJ2-1; perhaps TRBD2 as D (6 bases). The germline gives CDR1 LGHNA, CDR2 YNFKEQ. Trimming removed 2 bases at V and 3 bases at J, with 14 bases between. This CDR3 has 16 amino acids. The CDR3 loop reads CASSQNSAGIYNEQFF. For the CDR3, the DNA is TGTGCCAGCAGCCAAAACTCAGCGGGCATCTACAATGAGCAGTTCTTC.

This clone was counted a few times. The chain links TRBV4-2 to TRBJ1-1, with TRBD1 matching 7 bases. Germline CDR1 and CDR2: LGHNA and YNFKEQ. CDR3 length: 14 residues. V was clipped by 2 bases and J by 4 bases; unmatched bases: 4. CDR3 sequence (DNA): TGTGCCAGCAGCCAACAGGGGGGAGGCACTGAAGCTTTCTTT. This translates into CASSQQGGGTEAFF.

This clone occurred a few times. CDR3 residues: CASSLERSRTDTQYF. The CDR3 nucleotides are TGCGCCAGCAGCTTAGAGCGGAGCCGGACAGATACGCAGTATTTT. This chain joins TRBV5-1 and TRBJ2-3, with D possibly matching TRBD2 (5 bases). The CDR3 loop spans 15 amino acids. Trimming stripped 2 bases from V and 3 bases from J, with 13 bases between. Per germline, CDR1 SGHRS and CDR2 YFSETQ.

The gene calls are TRBV7-8 and TRBJ2-2, with 8 bases matching TRBD2. CDR1 is SGHVS and CDR2 is FQNEAQ in the germline V gene. V lost 3 bases to trimming and J lost 6 bases; unmatched junction nucleotides: 6. The CDR3 loop spans 15 amino acids. CDR3 sequence (DNA): TGTGCCAGCAGCTTGGGGTCGGGAGGGCCCGGGGAGCTGTTTTTT. Protein sequence: CASSLGSGGPGELFF.

This clone has only a few counts. The V call is TRBV10-3, the J call TRBJ2-3; 9 nucleotides line up with TRBD2. The trim removed 10 bases at V and 2 bases at J, leaving 4 bases unmatched. The CDR3 loop spans 13 amino acids. Germline V lookup: CDR1 ENHRY, CDR2 SYGVKD. CDR3 sequence: CATSGTPTDTQYF. The DNA of the CDR3 is TGTGCCACTAGCGGGACCCCCACAGATACGCAGTATTTT.

This clone was recorded a few times. The genes are TRBV7-2 and TRBJ2-3; tentatively, D is TRBD1 (7 bases). Trimming stripped 1 base from V and 2 bases from J, with 13 bases between. The CDR3 is made up of 16 amino acids. Germline V gene lookup returns CDR1 SGHTA and CDR2 FQGNSA. The CDR3 bases are TGTGCCAGCAGCTTAGTAGGGGGCGGGAACACAGATACGCAGTATTTT. Translating gives CASSLVGGGNTDTQYF.

This clone appeared a few times. CDR3 residues: CASSLLYEQYF. As DNA, the CDR3 is TGTGCCAGCAGCCTCCTCTACGAGCAGTACTTC. V gene TRBV16 combines with J gene TRBJ2-7; D is undetermined. The V gene's germline CDR1 is KGHSY and CDR2 FQNENV. Trimming cost V 4 bases and J 3 bases, with 4 bases left between them. The CDR3 covers 11 residues.

This chain joins TRBV7-3 and TRBJ2-7; D might be TRBD2 (6 bases). V lost 2 bases to trimming and J lost 0 bases, with 11 bases between them. The CDR3 extends over 15 amino acids. Germline V lookup: CDR1 SGHTA, CDR2 FQGTGA. The CDR3 DNA follows: TGTGCCAGCAGCTTAGGAGCTAGCGACTCCTACGAGCAGTACTTC. This gives the protein CASSLGASDSYEQYF.

The V gene is TRBV7-2, the J gene TRBJ1-2, with a weak D call TRBD1 (5 bases). Trimming cost V 1 base and J 8 bases, with 14 bases left between them. This CDR3 is built from 14 residues. The germline V gene encodes CDR1 SGHTA and CDR2 FQGNSA. The CDR3 coding sequence is TGTGCCAGCAGCTTAGTAACGGAATCAGGGGGCTACACCTTC. Translated: CASSLVTESGGYTF.

The chain carries TRBV7-9 and TRBJ2-5; 7 bases agree with TRBD2. The CDR3 runs 15 residues. V was pared by 5 bases and J by 5 bases, with 11 bases of the junction left unmatched. Germline V gene lookup returns CDR1 SEHNR and CDR2 FQNEAQ (reference sequence). The CDR3 region has the DNA TGTGCCAGCAGCGGGGCGGGGGAGGTCGTGGAGACCCAGTACTTC. Translated: CASSGAGEVVETQYF.

This clone was counted a few times. The chain combines TRBV18 with TRBJ1-1, with no clear D. The germline CDR1 and CDR2 sequences are KGHSH and LQKENI. This CDR3 has 14 amino acids. The germline V and J ends were trimmed by 6 bases and 1 base, with 12 bases remaining between them. DNA for the CDR3: TGTGCCAGCTCTACCACGGAGTCGAACACTGAAGCTTTCTTT. Translation: CASSTTESNTEAFF.

This clone was seen a handful of times. This chain uses TRBV30 with TRBJ2-3; TRBD1 might be the D (5 bases). The CDR3 totals 15 residues. The germline V gene encodes CDR1 GTSNPN and CDR2 SVGIG (reference sequence). The V end lost 1 base, the J end lost 3 bases, and 14 bases lay between the germline ends. Here the CDR3 reads CAWSDRRDLTDTQYF. In nucleotides, the CDR3 is TGTGCCTGGAGTGACAGGAGAGACTTGACAGATACGCAGTATTTT.

The sample holds a few counts of this clone. The chain links TRBV10-3 to TRBJ2-3, with D possibly TRBD2 on 7 matching bases. This CDR3 contains 16 residues. Trimming left V 5 bases short and J 2 bases short, with 17 bases between. Per the germline V gene, CDR1 is ENHRY and CDR2 is SYGVKD. The CDR3 loop reads CAISPGTRGATDTQYF. CDR3 bases: TGTGCCATCAGTCCCGGGACACGGGGGGCCACAGATACGCAGTATTTT.

The genes are TRBV30 and TRBJ1-2; perhaps TRBD1 as D (6 bases). Trimming removed 3 bases from V and 8 bases from J, with 16 bases in between. The germline CDR1 and CDR2 sequences are GTSNPN and SVGIG (reference sequence). The CDR3 has 13 amino acids. CDR3 loop: CAWSAGVTSGYTF. The CDR3 bases are TGTGCCTGGAGCGCAGGGGTAACAAGCGGCTACACCTTC.

This clone occurred a few times. The chain links TRBV15 to TRBJ2-1, with 7 bases aligning to TRBD1. Germline V lookup: CDR1 LNHNV, CDR2 YYDKDF (reference sequence). Trimming at V came to 6 bases and at J to 4 bases, leaving 9 bases not matched to a gene. The CDR3 consists of 15 residues. DNA of the CDR3: TGTGCCACCAGTACCGGGACAGCAAGTTACAATGAGCAGTTCTTC. Translating it yields CATSTGTASYNEQFF.

The chain has TRBV5-1 and TRBJ2-2, with 7 bases that match TRBD1. CDR3 length: 14 residues. Germline V gene lookup returns CDR1 SGHRS and CDR2 YFSETQ. The V gene end was trimmed by 3 bases and the J gene end by 1 base; junction bases not matched to a gene: 0. For the CDR3, the DNA is TGCGCCAGCAGCTGGACAGGGAACACCGGGGAGCTGTTTTTT. It translates to CASSWTGNTGELFF.

The V and J genes are TRBV28 and TRBJ2-2, with D possibly being TRBD2 (7 bases). V was trimmed by 5 bases and J by 4 bases, leaving 14 bases between them. Germline CDR1 and CDR2: MDHEN and SYDVKM. This CDR3 spans 15 amino acids. In nucleotides, the CDR3 is TGTGCCAGCAGTCCGTCAGGGGAGGGCACCGGGGAGCTGTTTTTT. It encodes CASSPSGEGTGELFF.

The table lists this clone with a few counts. The chain couples TRBV7-9 to TRBJ2-1; 7 nucleotides align to TRBD1. Germline CDR1 is SEHNR and CDR2 is FQNEAQ (reference sequence). CDR3 length equals 11 residues. V dropped 4 bases and J dropped 9; count of bases not matched to a gene: 0. This chain's CDR3 is CASSYRGEQFF. CDR3 nucleotides: TGTGCCAGCAGCTACAGGGGTGAGCAGTTCTTC. Looking up the rest from reference TRBV7-9 and TRBJ2-1 gives the full variable domain: DTGVSQNPRHKITKRGQNVTFRCDPISEHNRLYWYRQTLGQGPEFLTYFQNEAQLEKSRLLSDRFSAERPKGSFSTLEIQRTEQGDSAMYLCASSYRGEQFFGPGTRLTVL.